The clone carrying this TCR beta chain was seen only once. One end of the junction does not line up with germline, which may come from a read error. CDR3 size: 15 residues. Looked up from germline, CDR1 is SGHTA and CDR2 is FQGNSA. This specimen comes from a study of CD8+CD57+ T cells in acquired aplastic anemia. Genomic DNA templated the TCR beta VDJ and CDR3 profiling. Each CDR3 protein is one row after TCRdb ran MiXCR on the reads. The sample carries 200,000 to 250,000 distinct CDR3 sequences, under 65% recorded once. What was sequenced was sorted CD4+, CD8+, or CD8+CD57+ T cells (not recorded which) from PBMCs. The chain has TRBV7-2 and TRBJ1-6; D unclear. The sequence was obtained from a human donor in good health. Written as DNA, the CDR3 is TGTGCCAGCAGCTCCCTGACGAGTCATAATTCACCCCTCCGCTTT. Translating gives CASSSLTSHNSPLRF.